One sample yielded the 15 T cell receptor beta chains listed below, sequenced in a study of blood T cell repertoires in COVID-19. The protocol was immunoSEQ multiplex PCR, while the TCRdb copy is restricted to in-frame clones and leaves out a portion. This table holds roughly 200,000 clones, about 76% found once. Material: peripheral blood. These receptors were obtained from a woman aged 40 to 49 with COVID-19, enrolled during active disease.

This clone was observed a few times. The same CDR3 arises from other DNA sequences in this sample as well. The chain recombines TRBV5-1 with TRBJ1-1; a possible D gene is TRBD1 (5 bases). Trimming removed 0 bases at V and 1 base at J, with 10 bases between. The length of the CDR3 is 15 residues. Per the germline V gene, CDR1 is SGHRS and CDR2 is YFSETQ. The CDR3 coding sequence is TGCGCCAGCAGCTTGGGGGGAACAGGGAACACTGAAGCTTTCTTT. Translating it yields CASSLGGTGNTEAFF.

The V call is TRBV5-8, the J call TRBJ2-1; 8 positions match TRBD2. Trimming cost V 0 bases and J 6 bases; bases outside gene matches: 5. Germline CDR1 SGHTS, CDR2 YDEGEE. The CDR3 covers 15 residues. The CDR3 here is CASSLAGLAGNEQFF. Written as DNA, the CDR3 is TGTGCCAGCAGCTTGGCCGGGCTAGCGGGCAATGAGCAGTTCTTC.

The V and J genes are TRBV24-1 and TRBJ1-1; TRBD1 matches 8 bases. The V and J ends lost 9 bases and 7 bases, in that order; junction bases with no gene match: 6. The CDR3 spans 12 residues. Germline V gene lookup returns CDR1 KGHDR and CDR2 SFDVKD. This CDR3 is CATQGAVGEAFF. CDR3 in DNA: TGTGCCACCCAGGGGGCGGTCGGTGAAGCTTTCTTT.

As concerns this clone: At one end the junction does not follow the germline gene, possibly because of a read error. The rearrangement uses TRBV20-1 and TRBJ2-6; a weak D match, TRBD2 (5 bases). The CDR3 sequence is 11 residues long. Germline loops: CDR1 DFQATT, CDR2 SNEGSKA (reference sequence). The CDR3 bases are TGCAGTGCTTCCGGGGTCAACGTCCTGACTTTC. The encoded protein is CSASGVNVLTF.

This chain uses TRBV14 with TRBJ1-6; 8 positions match TRBD1. The ends lost 8 bases at V and 0 bases at J; junction bases unmatched: 3. This CDR3 has 15 amino acids. CDR1 and CDR2 from the germline V gene are SGHDN and FVKESK. The CDR3: CASGTGRSYNSPLHF. CDR3 DNA sequence: TGTGCCAGCGGGACAGGCCGCTCCTATAATTCACCCCTCCACTTT.

The rearrangement links TRBV19 to TRBJ2-5, with 8 bases that match TRBD1. After removal of 4 bases from V and 2 bases from J, the junction contained 6 bases not matched to a gene. The CDR3 spans 15 residues. Germline loops: CDR1 LNHDA, CDR2 SQIVND (reference sequence). CDR3 sequence (DNA): TGTGCCAGTAGTACAGGGGACAGGTCTCAAGAGACCCAGTACTTC. Its protein product is CASSTGDRSQETQYF.

V gene TRBV5-4 combines with J gene TRBJ1-1; possible D gene TRBD1, 6 bases. This CDR3 has 14 residues. Trimming shortened V by 3 bases and J by 6 bases, and 15 bases separated the two germline ends. The germline V gene encodes CDR1 SGHNT and CDR2 YYREEE (reference sequence). This chain's CDR3 is CASSSRGGRSEAFF. CDR3 DNA: TGTGCCAGCAGCTCCCGGGGGGGCAGATCTGAAGCTTTCTTT.

The chain recombines TRBV4-1 with TRBJ1-4, with no clear D. The germline V gene has CDR1 MGHRA and CDR2 YSYEKL. This CDR3 region has 13 residues. V was cut by 5 bases and J by 8 bases, with 12 bases left in between. The CDR3 DNA reads as TGCGCCAGCAGCTGGAACAGTCGAGAAAAACTGTTTTTT. Translating it yields CASSWNSREKLFF.

The chain combines TRBV27 with TRBJ2-5; 8 positions match TRBD2. There are 14 residues in the CDR3. CDR1 and CDR2 (germline): MNHEY, SMNVEV (reference sequence). V was clipped by 2 bases and J by 4 bases; unmatched bases: 3. In DNA, the CDR3 is TGTGCCAGCAGTTTACGGGCGGGAGGAGAGACCCAGTACTTC. Translation: CASSLRAGGETQYF.

This clone appeared a few times. This chain connects TRBV11-2 to TRBJ2-7, with D perhaps TRBD1 (6 bases). V lost 5 bases to trimming and J lost 3 bases, with 14 bases between them. Germline lookup yields CDR1 SGHAT and CDR2 FQNNGV. The CDR3 runs 14 residues. As DNA, the CDR3 is TGTGCCAGCAGCGATTCCGACAGGCACTACGAGCAGTACTTC. Its translation: CASSDSDRHYEQYF.

V gene TRBV7-2 combines with J gene TRBJ2-3; D gene ambiguous. CDR1 is SGHTA, CDR2 FQGNSA, per germline. This CDR3 region has 13 residues. The V gene lost 1 base and the J gene lost 6 bases, with 8 bases spanning the gap. DNA of the CDR3: TGTGCCAGCAGCTTAGTTTTCCTCGATACGCAGTATTTT. It codes for CASSLVFLDTQYF.

The rearrangement links TRBV21-1 to TRBJ1-3; whether TRBD1, the table's D call, matches the DNA was not checked. TRBV21-1 counts as a pseudogene. This CDR3 has 16 residues. The CDR3 loop is CASSTETQGPGNTIYF. The CDR3 nucleotides are TGTGCCAGCAGCACCGAAACGCAGGGGCCTGGAAACACCATATATTTT.

V usage is TRBV7-8 and J usage is TRBJ1-2; 11 bases align to TRBD1. Looked up from germline, CDR1 is SGHVS and CDR2 is FQNEAQ. The V segment lost 2 bases and the J segment 4 bases; nucleotides outside the gene matches: 3. This CDR3 region has 15 residues. The CDR3 protein is CASSLPDRGPYGYTF. The CDR3 nucleotides are TGTGCCAGCAGCTTACCGGACAGGGGGCCCTATGGCTACACCTTC.

This clone was observed a handful of times. The rearrangement uses TRBV6-1 and TRBJ2-1; TRBD2 agrees at 11 bases. The V and J ends lost 2 bases and 2 bases, in that order; junction bases with no gene match: 5. The CDR3 loop spans 17 amino acids. Germline CDR1 and CDR2: MNHNS and SASEGT. The CDR3 here is CASSELLAGDPYNEQFF. The CDR3 DNA reads TGTGCCAGCAGTGAACTACTAGCGGGAGATCCCTACAATGAGCAGTTCTTC.

The rearrangement uses TRBV11-2 and TRBJ1-1; D is ambiguous. The CDR3 is 13 residues long. V was trimmed by 2 bases and J by 3 bases, leaving 7 bases between them. In germline, CDR1 is SGHAT, CDR2 FQNNGV. The CDR3 nucleotides read TGTGCCAGCAGCTTAAGGGAGGACACTGAAGCTTTCTTT. Protein product: CASSLREDTEAFF.